This T cell receptor (beta chain) came from a study of T cell repertoires in cytomegalovirus infection. Each CDR3 protein gets one entry after TCRdb re-called the reads with MiXCR. The sample carries 55,000 to 70,000 distinct CDR3 sequences, 20% to 25% recorded once. This clonotype occurred many times. Its target is unknown. Germline V CDR1 and CDR2: SGHTA, FQGNSA. There are 18 residues in the CDR3. V gave up 2 bases and J gave up 3 bases; unmatched junction bases: 5. V and J are TRBV7-2 and TRBJ2-3; 16 bases match TRBD2. This clonotype was obtained from a human donor in good health (CMV status not recorded). Some clones in this sample may be carry-over from other donors' samples. What was sequenced was PBMCs, sequenced either directly or after in vitro stimulation (not recorded which). CDR3 in DNA: TGTGCCAGCAGCTTAAACAAGGGACTAGCGGGAGGGACAGATACGCAGTATTTT. It encodes CASSLNKGLAGGTDTQYF.